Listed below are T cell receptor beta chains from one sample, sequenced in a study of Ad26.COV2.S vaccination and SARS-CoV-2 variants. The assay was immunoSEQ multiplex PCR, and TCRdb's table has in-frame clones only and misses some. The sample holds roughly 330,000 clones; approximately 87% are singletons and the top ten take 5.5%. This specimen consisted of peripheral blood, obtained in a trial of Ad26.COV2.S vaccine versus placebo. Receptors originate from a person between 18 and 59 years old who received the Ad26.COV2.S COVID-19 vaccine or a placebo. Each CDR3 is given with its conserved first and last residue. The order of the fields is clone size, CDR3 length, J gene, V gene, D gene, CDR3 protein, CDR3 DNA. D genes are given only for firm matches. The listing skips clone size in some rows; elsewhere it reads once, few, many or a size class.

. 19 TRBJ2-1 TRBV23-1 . CASSINNQGDLEAYNEQFF TGCGCCAGCAGTATTAACAATCAAGGGGACCTCGAAGCCTACAATGAGCAGTTCTTC
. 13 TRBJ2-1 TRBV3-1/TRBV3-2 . CASSLLGPNEQFF TGTGCCAGCAGCCTCCTCGGCCCCAATGAGCAGTTCTTC
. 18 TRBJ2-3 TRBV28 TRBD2 CASSLESLVSRGADTQYF TGTGCCAGCAGTTTAGAGTCCCTAGTTTCTCGGGGGGCAGATACGCAGTATTTT
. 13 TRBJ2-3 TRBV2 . CASSHGLVDTQYF TGTGCCAGCAGTCATGGACTGGTTGATACGCAGTATTTT
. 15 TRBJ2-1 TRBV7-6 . CASSPADRANNEQFF TGTGCCAGCAGCCCCGCCGATCGGGCGAACAATGAGCAGTTCTTC
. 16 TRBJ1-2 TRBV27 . CASSSARADAPYGYTF TGTGCCAGCAGCTCCGCCCGGGCAGACGCTCCCTATGGCTACACCTTC
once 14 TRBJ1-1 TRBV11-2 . CASSARQSLTEAFF TGTGCCAGCAGCGCCAGACAGAGTTTAACTGAAGCTTTCTTT
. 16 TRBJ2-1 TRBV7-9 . CASSPGVGDPYNEQFF TGTGCCAGCAGCCCGGGAGTGGGCGACCCCTACAATGAGCAGTTCTTC
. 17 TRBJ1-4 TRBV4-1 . CASSQVFKTIENEKLFF TGCGCCAGCAGCCAAGTTTTCAAGACAATAGAGAATGAAAAACTGTTTTTT
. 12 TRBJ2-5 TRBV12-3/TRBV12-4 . CASSLGQETQYF TGTGCCAGCAGTTTAGGCCAAGAGACCCAGTACTTC
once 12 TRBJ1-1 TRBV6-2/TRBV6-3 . CASSYGGNSAFF TGTGCCAGCAGTTACGGCGGAAACTCAGCTTTCTTT
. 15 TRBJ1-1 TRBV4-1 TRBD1 CASSQDWDRGWLAFF TGCGCCAGCAGCCAAGATTGGGACAGGGGGTGGTTGGCTTTCTTT
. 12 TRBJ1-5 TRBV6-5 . CASSYGRGPQHF TGTGCCAGCAGTTACGGGCGCGGGCCCCAGCATTTT
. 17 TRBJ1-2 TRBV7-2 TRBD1 CASSHFGSQGANYGYTF TGTGCCAGCAGCCATTTCGGGTCGCAGGGGGCTAACTATGGCTACACCTTC
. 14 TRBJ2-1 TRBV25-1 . CASSEAVVYNEQFF TGTGCCAGCAGTGAGGCCGTAGTCTACAATGAGCAGTTCTTC
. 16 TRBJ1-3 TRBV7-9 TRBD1 CASSFQGERKGNTIYF TGTGCCAGCAGCTTTCAGGGGGAACGAAAGGGAAACACCATATATTTT
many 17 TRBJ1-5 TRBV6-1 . CASSERGGIASNQPQHF TGTGCCAGCAGTGAAAGGGGGGGAATTGCTAGCAATCAGCCCCAGCATTTT
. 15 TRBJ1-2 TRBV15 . CATSEGTLRGYGYTF TGTGCCACCAGCGAGGGCACCCTGAGGGGCTATGGCTACACCTTC
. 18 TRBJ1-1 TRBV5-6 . CASSPGDYRPRPQTEAFF TGTGCCAGCAGCCCTGGGGATTACAGGCCCCGACCGCAAACTGAAGCTTTCTTT
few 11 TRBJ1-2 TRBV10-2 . CASSEMGGYTF TGCGCCAGCAGTGAGATGGGGGGCTACACCTTC
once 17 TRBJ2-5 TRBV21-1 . CASSKAKPGQAPKTQYF TGTGCCAGCAGCAAAGCGAAACCTGGACAGGCGCCGAAGACCCAGTACTTC
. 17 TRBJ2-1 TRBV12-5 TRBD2 CASGLVPLAGYDNEQFF TGTGCTAGTGGTTTGGTACCACTAGCGGGGTACGACAATGAGCAGTTCTTC
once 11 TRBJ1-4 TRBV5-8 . CALGTFEKLFF TGTGCCCTTGGGACTTTTGAAAAACTGTTTTTT
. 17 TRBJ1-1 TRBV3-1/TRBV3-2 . CASSQEKSWQPNTEAFF TGTGCCAGCAGCCAAGAGAAGTCCTGGCAGCCGAACACTGAAGCTTTCTTT
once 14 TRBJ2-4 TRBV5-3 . CARSPSLGQRPEYF TGTGCCAGAAGCCCGAGTCTTGGGCAGAGACCAGAGTACTTC
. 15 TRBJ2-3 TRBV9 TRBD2 CASSVHGTNTDTQYF TGTGCCAGCAGCGTTCACGGGACTAACACAGATACGCAGTATTTT
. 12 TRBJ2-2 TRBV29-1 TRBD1 CSGTGGTGELFF TGCAGCGGAACAGGGGGTACCGGGGAGCTGTTTTTT
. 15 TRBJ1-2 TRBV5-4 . CASSSYDSPNYGYTF TGTGCCAGCAGCTCGTACGACAGTCCTAACTATGGCTACACCTTC
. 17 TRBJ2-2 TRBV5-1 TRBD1 CASSGRTGSEYTGELFF TGCGCCAGCAGCGGTAGGACAGGGTCGGAATACACCGGGGAGCTGTTTTTT
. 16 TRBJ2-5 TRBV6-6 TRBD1 CASSYIPDRGGETQYF TGTGCCAGCAGTTACATCCCAGACAGGGGAGGAGAGACCCAGTACTTC
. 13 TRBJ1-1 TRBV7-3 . CASSLRGAAEAFF TGTGCCAGCAGCTTAAGAGGGGCGGCTGAAGCTTTCTTT
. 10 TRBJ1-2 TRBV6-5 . CASRTYGYTF TGTGCCAGCAGAACATATGGCTACACCTTC
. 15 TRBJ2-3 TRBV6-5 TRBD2 CASSSSGGSKDTQYF TGTGCCAGCAGTTCTAGCGGGGGATCGAAAGATACGCAGTATTTT
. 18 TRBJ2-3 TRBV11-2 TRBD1 CASSFRNTGTGYPDTQYF TGTGCCAGCAGCTTTAGGAACACCGGGACAGGGTATCCAGATACGCAGTATTTT
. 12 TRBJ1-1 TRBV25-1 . CATRDPKGEAFF TGTGCCACCCGAGACCCTAAGGGTGAAGCTTTCTTT
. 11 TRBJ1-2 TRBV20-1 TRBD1 CSANRGYGYTF TGCAGTGCTAACAGGGGCTATGGCTACACCTTC